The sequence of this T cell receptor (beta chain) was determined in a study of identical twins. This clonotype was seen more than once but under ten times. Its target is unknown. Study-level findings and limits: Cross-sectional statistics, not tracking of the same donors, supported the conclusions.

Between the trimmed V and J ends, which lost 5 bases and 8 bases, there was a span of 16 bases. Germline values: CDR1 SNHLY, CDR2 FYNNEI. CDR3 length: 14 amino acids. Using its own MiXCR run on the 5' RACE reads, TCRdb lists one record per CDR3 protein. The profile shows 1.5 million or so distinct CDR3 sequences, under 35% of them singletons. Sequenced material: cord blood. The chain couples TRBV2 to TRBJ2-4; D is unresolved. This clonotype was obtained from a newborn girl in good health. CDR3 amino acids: CASSKGRHTDIQYF. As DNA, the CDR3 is TGTGCCAGCAGTAAAGGCAGGCATACGGACATTCAGTACTTC.